This T cell receptor beta chain comes out of a study of blood T cells in healthy people across ages. A sample-barcoded 5' primer and a J-beta primer mix were used in a second PCR of about 7 to 12 cycles. CDR3-containing paired-end reads numbered at least 3 million in each sample. TCRdb re-derived calls from the 5' RACE reads in MiXCR, one entry per CDR3 protein. The table includes some 320,000 distinct CDR3 sequences, roughly 26% detected once. The germline V gene encodes CDR1 SEHNR and CDR2 FQNEAQ (reference sequence). Trimming removed 5 bases from V and 4 bases from J, with 11 bases in between. The CDR3 is 13 residues long. General study results and limits: A greater number of naive CD4+ cells and higher diversity distinguished long-lived donors from aged donors. Expanded clonotype changes were possibly confounded by unknown donor CMV status.

This clonotype was seen a few times. Its antigen is undetermined. Each sample gave at least 7 million isolated PBMCs. The chain is built from TRBV7-9 and TRBJ1-2; tentative D call: TRBD1 (5 bases). The clonotype originates from an older woman in good health. Sequencing was performed on blood. The CDR3, as DNA: TGTGCCAGCAGCGACATCCAGGGCTATGGCTACACCTTC. This translates into CASSDIQGYGYTF.